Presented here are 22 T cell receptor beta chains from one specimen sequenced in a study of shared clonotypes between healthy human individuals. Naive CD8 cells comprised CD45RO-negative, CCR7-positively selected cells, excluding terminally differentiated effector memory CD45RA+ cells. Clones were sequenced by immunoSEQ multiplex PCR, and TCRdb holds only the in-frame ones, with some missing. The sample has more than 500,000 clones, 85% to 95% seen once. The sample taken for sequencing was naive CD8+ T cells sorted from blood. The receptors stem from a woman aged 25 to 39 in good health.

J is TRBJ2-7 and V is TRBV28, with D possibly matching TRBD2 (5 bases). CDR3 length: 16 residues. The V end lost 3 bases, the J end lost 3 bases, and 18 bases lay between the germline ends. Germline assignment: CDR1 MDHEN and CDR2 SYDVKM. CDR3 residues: CASSFREIPLFYEQYF. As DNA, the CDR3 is TGTGCCAGCAGTTTTAGGGAGATCCCGCTTTTCTACGAGCAGTACTTC.

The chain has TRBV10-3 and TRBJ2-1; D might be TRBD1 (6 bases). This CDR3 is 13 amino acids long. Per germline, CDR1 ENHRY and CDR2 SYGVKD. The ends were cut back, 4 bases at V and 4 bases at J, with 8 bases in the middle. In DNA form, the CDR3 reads TGTGCCATCAGTGTTGACAGGTACAATGAGCAGTTCTTC. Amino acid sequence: CAISVDRYNEQFF.

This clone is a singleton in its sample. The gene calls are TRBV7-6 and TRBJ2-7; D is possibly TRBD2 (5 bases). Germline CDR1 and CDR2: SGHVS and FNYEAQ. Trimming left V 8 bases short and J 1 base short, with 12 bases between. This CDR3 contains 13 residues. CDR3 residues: CASSSGPSYEQYF. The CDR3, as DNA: TGTGCCAGCTCCAGCGGACCTTCCTACGAGCAGTACTTC.

The DNA of the CDR3 is TGTGCCAGCAGCTGGTCGACAGGGGGGTCGGGCTCCTACAATGAGCAGTTCTTC. Its translation is CASSWSTGGSGSYNEQFF. The chain employs TRBV11-2 and TRBJ2-1, with 9 bases identical to TRBD1. Looked up from germline, CDR1 is SGHAT and CDR2 is FQNNGV. This CDR3 spans 18 amino acids. Trimming removed 4 bases from V and 0 bases from J; junction bases left unmatched: 10.

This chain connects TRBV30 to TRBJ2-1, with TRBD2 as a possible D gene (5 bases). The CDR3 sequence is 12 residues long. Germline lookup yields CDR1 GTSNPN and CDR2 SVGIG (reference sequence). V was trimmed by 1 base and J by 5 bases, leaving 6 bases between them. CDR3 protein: CAWSGADNEQFF. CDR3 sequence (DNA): TGTGCCTGGAGTGGAGCGGACAATGAGCAGTTCTTC.

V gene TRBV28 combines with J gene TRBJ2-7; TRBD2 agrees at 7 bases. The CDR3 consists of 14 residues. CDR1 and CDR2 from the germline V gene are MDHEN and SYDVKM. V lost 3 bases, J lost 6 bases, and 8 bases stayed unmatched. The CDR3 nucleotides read TGTGCCAGCAGTTTCGGGACTACCAACTCCGAGCAGTACTTC. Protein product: CASSFGTTNSEQYF.

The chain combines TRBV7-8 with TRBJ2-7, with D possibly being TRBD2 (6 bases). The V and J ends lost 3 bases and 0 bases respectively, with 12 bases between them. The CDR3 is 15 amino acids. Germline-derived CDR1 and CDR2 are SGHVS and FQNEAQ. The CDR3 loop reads CASSLMTTSSYEQYF. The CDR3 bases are TGTGCCAGCAGCTTGATGACGACTAGCTCCTACGAGCAGTACTTC.

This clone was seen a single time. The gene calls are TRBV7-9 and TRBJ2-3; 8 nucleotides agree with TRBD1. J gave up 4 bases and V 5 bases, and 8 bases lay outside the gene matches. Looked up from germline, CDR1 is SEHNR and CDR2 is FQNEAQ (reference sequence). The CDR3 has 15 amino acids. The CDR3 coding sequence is TGTGCCAGCAGCCACAAGGACAGGGATCCAGATACGCAGTATTTT. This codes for CASSHKDRDPDTQYF.

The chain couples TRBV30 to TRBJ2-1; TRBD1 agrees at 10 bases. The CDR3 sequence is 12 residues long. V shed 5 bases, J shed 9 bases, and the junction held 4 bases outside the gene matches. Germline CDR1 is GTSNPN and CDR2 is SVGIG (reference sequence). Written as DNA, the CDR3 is TGTGCCTGGGGGACAGGGGTCAGTGAGCAGTTCTTC. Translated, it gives CAWGTGVSEQFF.

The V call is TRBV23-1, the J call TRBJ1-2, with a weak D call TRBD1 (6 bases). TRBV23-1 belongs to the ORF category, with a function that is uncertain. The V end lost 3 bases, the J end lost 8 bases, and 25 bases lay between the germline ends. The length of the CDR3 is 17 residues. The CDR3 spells CASSHCLNLGATRGYTF. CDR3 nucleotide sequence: TGCGCCAGCAGTCATTGTCTAAATTTGGGGGCTACGAGGGGCTACACCTTC.

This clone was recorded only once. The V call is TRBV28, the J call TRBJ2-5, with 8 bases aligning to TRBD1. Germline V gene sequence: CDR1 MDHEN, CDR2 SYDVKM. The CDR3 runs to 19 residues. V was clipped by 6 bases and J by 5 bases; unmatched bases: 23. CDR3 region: CASRSVSGDRTRSGETQYF. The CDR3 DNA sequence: TGTGCCAGCAGATCAGTATCCGGGGACAGGACTCGCTCGGGGGAGACCCAGTACTTC. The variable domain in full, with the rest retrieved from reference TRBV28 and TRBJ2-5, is DVKVTQSSRYLVKRTGEKVFLECVQDMDHENMFWYRQDPGLGLRLIYFSYDVKMKEKGDIPEGYSVSREKKERFSLILESASTNQTSMYLCASRSVSGDRTRSGETQYFGPGTRLLVL.

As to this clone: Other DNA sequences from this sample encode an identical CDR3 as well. CDR3 DNA sequence: TGTGCCAGCAGCTTGGGATACGAGCAGTACTTC. As protein: CASSLGYEQYF. The J gene is TRBJ2-5, the V gene TRBV5-4; no definite D call. The J call is doubtful: the DNA matches TRBJ2-7 better. CDR1 is SGHNT, CDR2 YYREEE, per germline (reference sequence). The CDR3 extends over 11 amino acids.

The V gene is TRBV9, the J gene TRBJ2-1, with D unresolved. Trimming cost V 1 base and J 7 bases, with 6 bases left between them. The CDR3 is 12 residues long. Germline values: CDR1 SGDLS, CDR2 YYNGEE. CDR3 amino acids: CASSVKSNEQFF. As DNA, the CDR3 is TGTGCCAGCAGCGTAAAGAGTAATGAGCAGTTCTTC.

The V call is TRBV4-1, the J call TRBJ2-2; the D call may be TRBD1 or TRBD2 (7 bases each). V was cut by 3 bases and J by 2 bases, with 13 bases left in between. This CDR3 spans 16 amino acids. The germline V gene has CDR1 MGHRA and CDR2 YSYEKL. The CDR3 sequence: CASSHGGTANTGELFF. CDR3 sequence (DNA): TGCGCCAGCAGCCACGGGGGGACAGCCAACACCGGGGAGCTGTTTTTT.

The DNA for the CDR3 is TGTGCCAGCAGCTTAAGTTCCGGTTACGAGCAGTACTTC. Its protein is CASSLSSGYEQYF. The rearrangement links TRBV7-3 to TRBJ2-7, with D uncertain. Germline CDR1 and CDR2: SGHTA and FQGTGA. V gave up 1 base and J gave up 4 bases, with 8 bases separating them. There are 13 residues in the CDR3.

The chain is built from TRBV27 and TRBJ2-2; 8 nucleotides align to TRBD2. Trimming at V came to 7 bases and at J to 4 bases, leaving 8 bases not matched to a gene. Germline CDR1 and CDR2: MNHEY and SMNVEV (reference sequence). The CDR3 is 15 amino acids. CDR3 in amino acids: CASTYTGGPTGELFF. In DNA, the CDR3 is TGTGCCAGCACCTACACGGGAGGGCCCACCGGGGAGCTGTTTTTT.

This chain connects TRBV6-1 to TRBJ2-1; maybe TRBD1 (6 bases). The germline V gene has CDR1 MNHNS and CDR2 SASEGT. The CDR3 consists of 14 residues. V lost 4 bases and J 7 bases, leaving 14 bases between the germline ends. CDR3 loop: CASSATGYGNEQFF. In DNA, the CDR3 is TGTGCCAGCAGTGCGACAGGTTACGGTAATGAGCAGTTCTTC.

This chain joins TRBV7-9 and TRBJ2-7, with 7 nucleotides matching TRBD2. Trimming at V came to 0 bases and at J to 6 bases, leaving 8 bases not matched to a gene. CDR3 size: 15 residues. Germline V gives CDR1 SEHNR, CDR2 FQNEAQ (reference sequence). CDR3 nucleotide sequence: TGTGCCAGCAGCTTAGCCCGGGGAGGGACTCCCGAGCAGTACTTC. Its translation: CASSLARGGTPEQYF.

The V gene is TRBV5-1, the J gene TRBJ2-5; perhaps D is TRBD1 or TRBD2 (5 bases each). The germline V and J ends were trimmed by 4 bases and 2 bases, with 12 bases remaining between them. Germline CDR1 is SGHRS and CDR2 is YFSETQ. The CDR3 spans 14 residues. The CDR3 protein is CASSPGRGQETQYF. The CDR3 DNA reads TGCGCCAGCAGCCCGGGACGCGGACAAGAGACCCAGTACTTC.

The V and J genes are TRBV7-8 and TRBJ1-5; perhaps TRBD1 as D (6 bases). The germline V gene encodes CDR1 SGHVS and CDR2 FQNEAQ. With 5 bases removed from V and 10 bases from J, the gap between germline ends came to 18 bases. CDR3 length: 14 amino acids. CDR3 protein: CASSQGGPLQPQHF. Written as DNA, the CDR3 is TGTGCCAGCAGCCAAGGGGGGCCCTTACAACCCCAGCATTTT.

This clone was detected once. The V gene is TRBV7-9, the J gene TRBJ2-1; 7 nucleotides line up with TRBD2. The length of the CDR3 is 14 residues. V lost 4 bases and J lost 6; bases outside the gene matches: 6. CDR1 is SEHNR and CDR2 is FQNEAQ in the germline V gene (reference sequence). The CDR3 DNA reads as TGTGCCAGCAGCTACGGGACTACCGGCAATGAGCAGTTCTTC. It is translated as CASSYGTTGNEQFF.

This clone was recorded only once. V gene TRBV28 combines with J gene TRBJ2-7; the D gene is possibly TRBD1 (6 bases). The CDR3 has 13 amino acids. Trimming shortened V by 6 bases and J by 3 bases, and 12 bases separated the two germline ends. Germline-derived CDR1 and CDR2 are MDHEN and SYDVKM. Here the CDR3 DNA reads TGTGCCAGCAGCCACAGGGTTGACTACGAGCAGTACTTC. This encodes CASSHRVDYEQYF.